The T cell receptor (beta chain) under discussion was sequenced for a study of shared clonotypes between healthy human individuals. Study-wide points: The study's rarefaction showed incomplete sorted-subset sequencing despite large depth.

On this clone itself: Its antigen is still unknown.

Only in-frame clones appear in the TCRdb table, and some are missing; sequencing was by immunoSEQ multiplex PCR. The table records about 960,000 clones, 70% to 85% of them present only once. J was trimmed by 3 bases and V by 6 bases; bases with no gene match: 9. There are 15 residues in the CDR3. Germline-derived CDR1 and CDR2 are MNHEY and SVGAGI. This TCR was sampled from a man between 18 and 29 years old in good health. The chain combines TRBV6-5 with TRBJ2-7; TRBD2 matches at 9 bases. Sequencing input: memory CD4+ T cells sorted from blood. Sample subset: CD45RA-negative fraction. CDR3 sequence: CASSLTSGGGYEQYF. The CDR3 nucleotides are TGTGCCAGCAGCCTGACTAGCGGAGGCGGCTACGAGCAGTACTTC.